The present T cell receptor (beta chain) was sequenced within a study of OX40 agonist ivuxolimab in advanced cancers. Assay used: immunoSEQ multiplex PCR; TCRdb lists only in-frame clones, some missing. The sample lists around 17,000 clones, more than 70% occurring once. The CDR3 runs 15 residues. V gave up 5 bases and J gave up 2 bases; unmatched junction bases: 7. Germline V gene data show CDR1 as LNHDA and CDR2 as SQIVND (reference sequence). The receptor's source is an adult with an advanced solid tumor such as melanoma, head and neck, liver or kidney cancer. This chain links TRBV19 with TRBJ2-7; TRBD1 matches 9 bases. Sequenced here: CD4+ or CD8+ T cells sorted from blood, sampled in a trial of the OX40 agonist ivuxolimab. The CDR3 loop reads CASSSTGDRAYEQYF. DNA of the CDR3: TGTGCCAGTAGTTCAACGGGGGACAGGGCCTACGAGCAGTACTTC.